Listed here are 27 T cell receptor beta chains from one sample, sequenced in a study of CD8 T cells in Susac syndrome. RNA in amounts of roughly 0.45 to 1 ug was reverse transcribed with random hexamers. TCRdb ran MiXCR on the immunoSEQ multiplex PCR reads and lists one entry per CDR3 protein. This sample has some 130,000 distinct CDR3 sequences, with 95% found just once. What was sequenced was CD8+ T cells from PBMCs. The receptors were gathered from a human donor with Susac syndrome.

The J gene is TRBJ1-2, the V gene TRBV14; D possibly corresponds to TRBD1 (6 bases). Trimming removed 0 bases at V and 8 bases at J, with 13 bases between. The CDR3 totals 14 residues. CDR1 SGHDN and CDR2 FVKESK come from the germline V gene. Here the CDR3 reads CASSQDPGVRGYTF. The CDR3 DNA follows: TGTGCCAGCAGCCAAGATCCAGGGGTACGGGGCTACACCTTC.

DNA for the CDR3: TGCAGCGTTGACGGAGGTAGCGCGGGAGTTATCGAGCAGTACTTC. Protein product: CSVDGGSAGVIEQYF. The V gene is TRBV29-1, the J gene TRBJ2-7, with 7 nucleotides matching TRBD2. Germline-derived CDR1 and CDR2 are SQVTM and ANQGSEA. With 3 bases clipped from V and 6 bases from J, the junction kept 14 bases outside the gene matches. The CDR3 spans 15 residues.

The J gene is TRBJ2-6, the V gene TRBV30; D possibly corresponds to TRBD1 (5 bases). The germline gives CDR1 GTSNPN, CDR2 SVGIG (reference sequence). Trimming cost V 5 bases and J 0 bases, with 8 bases left between them. The CDR3 is 14 residues long. The CDR3 protein is CAWDSFSGANVLTF. For the CDR3, the DNA is TGTGCCTGGGACAGCTTCTCTGGGGCCAACGTCCTGACTTTC.

This chain joins TRBV5-6 and TRBJ1-2; D might be TRBD1 (5 bases). Trimming took 0 bases from V and 4 from J, leaving 7 bases between them. The CDR3 is 13 amino acids. From germline, CDR1 is SGHDT and CDR2 YYEEEE. DNA for the CDR3: TGTGCCAGCAGCTTGGGGGACGCCTATGGCTACACCTTC. Its protein is CASSLGDAYGYTF.

The J gene is TRBJ2-7, the V gene TRBV4-1; 8 nucleotides align to TRBD2. The germline gives CDR1 MGHRA, CDR2 YSYEKL. V gave up 4 bases and J gave up 3 bases; unmatched junction bases: 8. The CDR3 has 15 residues. This CDR3 is CASSLPGLGIYEQYF. As DNA, the CDR3 is TGCGCCAGCAGCCTCCCGGGACTAGGTATCTACGAGCAGTACTTC.

The rearrangement links TRBV19 to TRBJ2-7; TRBD1 agrees at 10 bases. The CDR3 is 15 residues long. Trimming cost V 0 bases and J 7 bases; bases outside gene matches: 6. CDR1 is LNHDA, CDR2 SQIVND, per germline (reference sequence). The CDR3 coding sequence is TGTGCCAGTAGTATAGAGGGACAGGGGCCTTGGGAGCAGTACTTC. It is translated as CASSIEGQGPWEQYF.

CDR3 nucleotide sequence: TGTGCCAGCATAGGCGGGACTTTAAATAACAATGAGCAGTTCTTC. It is translated as CASIGGTLNNNEQFF. The rearrangement joins TRBV12-3 or TRBV12-4 to TRBJ2-1, with TRBD2 as a possible D gene (6 bases). The CDR3 has 15 residues. V lost 7 bases and J 5 bases, leaving 18 bases between the germline ends.

J is TRBJ2-5 and V is TRBV5-4, with no clear D. The V and J ends lost 7 bases and 5 bases respectively, with 15 bases between them. The germline V gene has CDR1 SGHNT and CDR2 YYREEE (reference sequence). CDR3 length: 13 residues. CDR3 in amino acids: CASGQDGRETQYF. CDR3 sequence (DNA): TGTGCCAGCGGCCAGGACGGACGGGAGACCCAGTACTTC.

The J gene is TRBJ1-2, the V gene TRBV9; no firm D call. Trimming took off 4 bases at V and 5 bases at J, with 12 bases between the two ends. Germline V lookup: CDR1 SGDLS, CDR2 YYNGEE. CDR3 length: 13 amino acids. CDR3 protein: CASSPRPTYGYTF. CDR3 sequence (DNA): TGTGCCAGCAGCCCTAGGCCTACGTATGGCTACACCTTC.

The chain combines TRBV7-9 with TRBJ1-1; the match to TRBD1 covers 8 bases. The germline V gene encodes CDR1 SEHNR and CDR2 FQNEAQ (reference sequence). The CDR3 totals 16 residues. Trimming removed 1 base from V and 1 base from J; junction bases left unmatched: 5. CDR3 sequence (DNA): TGTGCCAGCAGCTTAGAGGCCGACAGGGGGAACACTGAAGCTTTCTTT. This sequence encodes CASSLEADRGNTEAFF.

This clonotype was counted once. The chain links TRBV29-1 to TRBJ2-2, with 7 bases identical to TRBD2. This CDR3 has 13 residues. Per germline, CDR1 SQVTM and CDR2 ANQGSEA. J was trimmed by 5 bases and V by 6 bases; bases with no gene match: 6. For the CDR3, the DNA is TGCAGCGTGCCCGTGGGGGGGACCGGGGAGCTGTTTTTT. Translating gives CSVPVGGTGELFF.

This chain connects TRBV6-5 to TRBJ2-7; D remains ambiguous. This CDR3 contains 13 residues. V lost 2 bases, J lost 4 bases, and 9 bases lay in between. The germline V gene has CDR1 MNHEY and CDR2 SVGAGI. CDR3: CASSYAPPYEQYF. The DNA for the CDR3 is TGTGCCAGCAGTTACGCCCCCCCATACGAGCAGTACTTC.

The chain combines TRBV12-3 or TRBV12-4 with TRBJ1-2; D unclear. The CDR3 is 17 residues long. Trimming stripped 5 bases from V and 0 bases from J, with 19 bases between. CDR3 DNA: TGTGCCAGCAGTCCCCCCGAGCTAGACGGACCTAACTATGGCTACACCTTC. This sequence encodes CASSPPELDGPNYGYTF.

This clonotype was observed a few times. The gene calls are TRBV6-1 and TRBJ1-2; 10 bases line up with TRBD1. Germline CDR1 is MNHNS and CDR2 is SASEGT. The V and J ends lost 7 bases and 6 bases, in that order; junction bases with no gene match: 8. This CDR3 contains 14 residues. The CDR3 nucleotides are TGTGCCAGCATTAACGACAGGGGGCAACATGGCTACACCTTC. It codes for CASINDRGQHGYTF.

The CDR3 region is CASSAQGSEAFF. CDR3 DNA: TGCGCCAGCAGCGCTCAGGGATCTGAAGCTTTCTTT. V usage is TRBV5-1 and J usage is TRBJ1-1; the D gene is possibly TRBD1 (5 bases). Germline V gene lookup returns CDR1 SGHRS and CDR2 YFSETQ. V dropped 4 bases and J dropped 6 bases, with 10 bases sitting between them. There are 12 residues in the CDR3.

The chain joins TRBV7-9 to TRBJ2-1; D may be TRBD1 (5 bases). Germline V gene lookup returns CDR1 SEHNR and CDR2 FQNEAQ (reference sequence). The CDR3 totals 13 residues. V lost 5 bases and J lost 8, with 13 bases in between. The CDR3 DNA follows: TGTGCCAGCAGCCCCCAGCGCAGGGATGAGCAGTTCTTC. It yields the protein CASSPQRRDEQFF. Using reference TRBV7-9 and TRBJ2-1 for the parts outside the CDR3, the full variable domain is DTGVSQNPRHKITKRGQNVTFRCDPISEHNRLYWYRQTLGQGPEFLTYFQNEAQLEKSRLLSDRFSAERPKGSFSTLEIQRTEQGDSAMYLCASSPQRRDEQFFGPGTRLTVL.

In DNA, the CDR3 is TGTGCCAGCAGTTTCTACTCCCTCAACGGGGCCAACGTCCTGACTTTC. Residues: CASSFYSLNGANVLTF. The V and J genes are TRBV12-3 or TRBV12-4 and TRBJ2-6; D unclear. The V gene lost 3 bases and the J gene lost 4 bases, with 13 bases spanning the gap. This CDR3 has 16 residues.

This clonotype was recorded once. V and J are TRBV7-6 and TRBJ2-1; D gene uncertain. The germline CDR1 and CDR2 sequences are SGHVS and FNYEAQ. There are 14 residues in the CDR3. Trimming stripped 3 bases from V and 4 bases from J, with 10 bases between. The CDR3 spells CASSLGGVYNEQFF. CDR3 bases: TGTGCCAGCAGCTTGGGTGGGGTATACAATGAGCAGTTCTTC.

The gene calls are TRBV7-9 and TRBJ1-2; possibly TRBD1 for D (5 bases). The ends were cut back, 0 bases at V and 4 bases at J, with 9 bases in the middle. The CDR3 length is 14 residues. Germline V gene data show CDR1 as SEHNR and CDR2 as FQNEAQ (reference sequence). CDR3 in amino acids: CASSLARRGYGYTF. CDR3 DNA: TGTGCCAGCAGCTTAGCGCGAAGGGGCTATGGCTACACCTTC.

The chain uses TRBV4-1 and TRBJ2-7; D not resolved. CDR1 and CDR2 from the germline V gene are MGHRA and YSYEKL. Trimming shortened V by 4 bases and J by 2 bases, and 12 bases separated the two germline ends. The length of the CDR3 is 14 residues. The CDR3 DNA reads as TGCGCCAGCAGCCTCACCACAAGTACCTACGAGCAGTACTTC. Translating gives CASSLTTSTYEQYF.

The J gene is TRBJ2-3, the V gene TRBV9; perhaps TRBD2 as D (6 bases). With 2 bases removed from V and 0 bases from J, the gap between germline ends came to 10 bases. This CDR3 has 15 amino acids. Germline V CDR1 and CDR2: SGDLS, YYNGEE. In DNA form, the CDR3 reads TGTGCCAGCAGCGTTTCCAGCGGGAGCACAGATACGCAGTATTTT. Translating gives CASSVSSGSTDTQYF.

V is TRBV6-5 and J is TRBJ1-2; the D gene is possibly TRBD1 (5 bases). V gave up 5 bases and J gave up 10 bases, with 17 bases separating them. The CDR3 is 13 residues long. Germline CDR1 MNHEY, CDR2 SVGAGI. In DNA, the CDR3 is TGTGCCAGCAGTGCCACAGGTGGCTCTTACTACACCTTC. It translates to CASSATGGSYYTF.

V is TRBV5-1 and J is TRBJ2-3, with D uncertain. The CDR3 is 13 amino acids. Trimming took 4 bases from V and 4 from J, leaving 10 bases between them. Germline V CDR1 and CDR2: SGHRS, YFSETQ. This CDR3 is CASSPQYPDTQYF. The DNA for the CDR3 is TGCGCCAGCAGCCCCCAGTACCCAGATACGCAGTATTTT.

CDR3 residues: CSARDLLGDEKLFF. The CDR3 DNA reads TGCAGTGCTAGAGATCTCCTGGGGGATGAAAAACTGTTTTTT. This chain links TRBV20-1 with TRBJ1-4; D is possibly TRBD1 (5 bases). There are 14 residues in the CDR3. Germline-derived CDR1 and CDR2 are DFQATT and SNEGSKA (reference sequence). Trimming left V 0 bases short and J 6 bases short, with 11 bases between.

The chain has TRBV7-6 and TRBJ1-5; 8 bases fit TRBD1. Trimming at V came to 6 bases and at J to 10 bases, leaving 11 bases not matched to a gene. In germline, CDR1 is SGHVS, CDR2 FNYEAQ. CDR3 length: 14 amino acids. The CDR3 coding sequence is TGTGCCAGCAGTGAGCAGGGGGCTATTTCTCCCCAGCATTTT. It is translated as CASSEQGAISPQHF.

CDR3 protein: CASSSDSLNTEAFF. The CDR3 coding sequence is TGTGCCAGCAGCTCAGACAGCCTGAACACTGAAGCTTTCTTT. The V call is TRBV13, the J call TRBJ1-1; a possible D gene is TRBD1 (5 bases). V lost 4 bases, J lost 0 bases, and 9 bases lay in between. Germline loops: CDR1 PRHDT, CDR2 FYEKMQ (reference sequence). This CDR3 has 14 amino acids.

Note on this clonotype: One end of the junction does not line up with germline, which may come from a read error. The V call is TRBV6-5, the J call TRBJ1-1; D is possibly TRBD1 (5 bases). The CDR3 spans 13 residues. Germline CDR1 is MNHEY and CDR2 is SVGAGI. The CDR3 coding sequence is TGTGCCAGCAGAGAGACAGTCAGGACTGAAGTTTTCTTT. Translated, it gives CASRETVRTEVFF.